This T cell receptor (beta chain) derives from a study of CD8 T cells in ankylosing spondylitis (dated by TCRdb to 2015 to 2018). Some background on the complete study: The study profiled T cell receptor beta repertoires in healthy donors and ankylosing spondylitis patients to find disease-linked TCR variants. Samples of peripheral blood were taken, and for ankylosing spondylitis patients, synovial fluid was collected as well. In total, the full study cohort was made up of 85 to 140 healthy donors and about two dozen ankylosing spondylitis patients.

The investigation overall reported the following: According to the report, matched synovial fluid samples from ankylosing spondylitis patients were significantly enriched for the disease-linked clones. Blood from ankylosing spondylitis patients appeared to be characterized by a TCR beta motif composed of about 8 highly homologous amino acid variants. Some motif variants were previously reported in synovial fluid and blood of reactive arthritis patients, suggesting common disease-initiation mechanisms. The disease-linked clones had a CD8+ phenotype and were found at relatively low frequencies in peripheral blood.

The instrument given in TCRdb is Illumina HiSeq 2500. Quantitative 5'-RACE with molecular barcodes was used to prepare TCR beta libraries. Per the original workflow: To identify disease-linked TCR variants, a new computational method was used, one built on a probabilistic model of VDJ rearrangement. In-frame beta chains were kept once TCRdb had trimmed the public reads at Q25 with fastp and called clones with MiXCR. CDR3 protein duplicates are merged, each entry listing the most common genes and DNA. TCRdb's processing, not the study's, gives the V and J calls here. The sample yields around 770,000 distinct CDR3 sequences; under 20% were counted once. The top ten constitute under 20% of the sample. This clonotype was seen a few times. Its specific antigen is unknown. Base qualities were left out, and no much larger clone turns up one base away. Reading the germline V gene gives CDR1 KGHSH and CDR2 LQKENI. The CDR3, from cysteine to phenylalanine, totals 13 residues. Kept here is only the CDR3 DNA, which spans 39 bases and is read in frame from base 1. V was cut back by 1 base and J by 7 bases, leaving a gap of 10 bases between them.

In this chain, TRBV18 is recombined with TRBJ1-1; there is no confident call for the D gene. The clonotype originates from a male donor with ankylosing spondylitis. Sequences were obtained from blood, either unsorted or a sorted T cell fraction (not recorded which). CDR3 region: CASSPLPGGEAFF. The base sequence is TGTGCCAGCTCACCACTCCCGGGAGGTGAAGCTTTCTTT.